This T cell receptor beta chain was captured by sequencing in a study of T cells after yellow fever vaccination. Study-level points and caveats: Just a small share of clonotypes turned up in the CD4 compartment as well as the CD8 compartment.

This clonotype was seen just once. As yet, its antigen is unknown. A universal primer site and UMIs were added as TCR cDNA was made by 5'RACE template switching. TCRdb itself ran the 5' RACE reads through MiXCR, one entry per CDR3 protein. The sample holds 300,000 to 400,000 distinct CDR3 sequences, 8.5% to 10% seen once. There are 13 residues in the CDR3. Germline V CDR1 and CDR2: GTSNPN, SVGIG (reference sequence). The V end lost 3 bases, the J end lost 2 bases, and 8 bases lay between the germline ends. Specimen: PBMCs, collected on the day of the first yellow fever vaccination. The sequence was obtained from a man between 18 and 29 years old who received the YFV17D yellow fever vaccine. The V gene is TRBV30, the J gene TRBJ2-1; no firm D call. The CDR3 loop is CAWSPGPYNEQFF. The CDR3 DNA follows: TGTGCCTGGAGCCCCGGGCCCTACAATGAGCAGTTCTTC.